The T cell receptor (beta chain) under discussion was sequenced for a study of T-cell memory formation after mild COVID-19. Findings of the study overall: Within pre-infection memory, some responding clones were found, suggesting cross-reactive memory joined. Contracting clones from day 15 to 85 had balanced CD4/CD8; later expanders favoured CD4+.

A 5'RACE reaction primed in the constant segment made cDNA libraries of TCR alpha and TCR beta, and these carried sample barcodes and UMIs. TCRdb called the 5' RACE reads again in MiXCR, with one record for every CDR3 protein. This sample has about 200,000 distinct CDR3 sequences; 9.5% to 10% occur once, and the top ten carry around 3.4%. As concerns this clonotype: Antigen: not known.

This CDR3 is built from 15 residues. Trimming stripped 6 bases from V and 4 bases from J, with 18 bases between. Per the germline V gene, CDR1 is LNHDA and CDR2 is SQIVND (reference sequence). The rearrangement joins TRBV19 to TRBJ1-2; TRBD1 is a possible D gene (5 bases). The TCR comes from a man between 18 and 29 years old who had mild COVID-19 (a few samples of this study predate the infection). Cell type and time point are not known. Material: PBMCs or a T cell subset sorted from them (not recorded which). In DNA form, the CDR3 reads TGTGCCAGTAGCCCCCCGAGACAGCTCGGCTATGGCTACACCTTC. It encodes CASSPPRQLGYGYTF. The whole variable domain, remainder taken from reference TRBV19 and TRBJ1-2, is DGGITQSPKYLFRKEGQNVTLSCEQNLNHDAMYWYRQDPGQGLRLIYYSQIVNDFQKGDIAEGYSVSREKKESFPLTVTSAQKNPTAFYLCASSPPRQLGYGYTFGSGTRLTVV.